One and the same sample provided the 15 T cell receptor beta chains below, sequenced in a study of T cell responses to AZD1222 COVID-19 vaccine. Clones were read by immunoSEQ multiplex PCR, and TCRdb kept only the in-frame ones, dropping some. The top ten hold about 1% of the sample, which has 150,000 or so clones, 92% seen once. Here the sequenced sample was peripheral blood, taken 28 days after the second AZD1222 dose. The receptors were gathered from an adult who received the AZD1222 COVID-19 vaccine.

This clone was counted once. The chain carries TRBV30 and TRBJ2-7; 10 nucleotides match TRBD1. Germline CDR1 GTSNPN, CDR2 SVGIG (reference sequence). This CDR3 region has 15 residues. V lost 2 bases to trimming and J lost 4 bases; unmatched junction nucleotides: 8. Here the CDR3 DNA reads TGTGCCTGGAGTACCAGGACAGGGGGAAAATACGAGCAGTACTTC. It codes for CAWSTRTGGKYEQYF.

The V call is TRBV11-2, the J call TRBJ1-1, with a possible D match to TRBD1 (5 bases). Germline values: CDR1 SGHAT, CDR2 FQNNGV. The V and J ends lost 7 bases and 1 base respectively, with 16 bases between them. This CDR3 spans 15 amino acids. For the CDR3, the DNA is TGTGCCAGCACCCACGGTCGGCAGGGGAACACTGAAGCTTTCTTT. It codes for CASTHGRQGNTEAFF.

J is TRBJ1-1 and V is TRBV6-5; D is perhaps TRBD1 (5 bases). The CDR3 has 12 amino acids. Germline V CDR1 and CDR2: MNHEY, SVGAGI. V was trimmed by 8 bases and J by 8 bases, leaving 15 bases between them. The CDR3 nucleotides are TGTGCCAGCGAGCGGGGGAAGAAAGAAGCTTTCTTT. This gives the protein CASERGKKEAFF.

The chain has TRBV11-3 and TRBJ1-3, with unresolved D. V was clipped by 3 bases and J by 0 bases, with 12 bases between them. This CDR3 is built from 16 residues. Germline values: CDR1 SGHNT, CDR2 YENEEA. The CDR3 bases are TGTGCCAGCAGCTTTTGTATGCCAGTCTCTGGAAACACCATATATTTT. Residues: CASSFCMPVSGNTIYF.

The chain joins TRBV6-5 to TRBJ1-1; 9 bases fit TRBD1. The ends lost 5 bases at V and 2 bases at J; junction bases unmatched: 3. Germline CDR1 MNHEY, CDR2 SVGAGI. This CDR3 has 14 amino acids. The CDR3 here is CASSRQGENTEAFF. The CDR3 nucleotides are TGTGCCAGCAGTAGACAGGGGGAAAACACTGAAGCTTTCTTT.

V and J are TRBV5-1 and TRBJ2-1; D is uncertain. The CDR3 contains 13 residues. Trimming pared 1 base from V and 4 bases from J, leaving 6 bases between. CDR1 is SGHRS, CDR2 YFSETQ, per germline. CDR3 loop: CASSLTAYNEQFF. Here the CDR3 DNA reads TGCGCCAGCAGCTTGACAGCTTACAATGAGCAGTTCTTC. Complete variable domain (other parts from reference TRBV5-1 and TRBJ2-1): KAGVTQTPRYLIKTRGQQVTLSCSPISGHRSVSWYQQTPGQGLQFLFEYFSETQRNKGNFPGRFSGRQFSNSRSEMNVSTLELGDSALYLCASSLTAYNEQFFGPGTRLTVL.

The chain employs TRBV7-2 and TRBJ1-2, with TRBD1 as a possible D gene (5 bases). The CDR3 spans 15 residues. Trimming cost V 5 bases and J 2 bases, with 15 bases left between them. From germline, CDR1 is SGHTA and CDR2 FQGNSA. The chain's CDR3 is CASSPPGGVNYGYTF. CDR3 in DNA: TGTGCCAGCAGCCCCCCCGGGGGAGTAAACTATGGCTACACCTTC.

This clone turned up a few times. Here the CDR3 DNA reads TGTGCCAGCAGCGTAGGAGTAGGGGGCCTCTTAAACTATGGCTACACCTTC. Encoded protein: CASSVGVGGLLNYGYTF. The V call is TRBV9, the J call TRBJ1-2, with 7 bases lining up with TRBD1. Germline trimming cut 0 bases from V and 2 bases from J; bases unmatched to any gene: 10. CDR3 length: 17 amino acids. Germline V gene data show CDR1 as SGDLS and CDR2 as YYNGEE.

The rearrangement links TRBV7-9 to TRBJ2-1; TRBD2 agrees at 14 bases. J gave up 9 bases and V 5 bases, and 3 bases lay outside the gene matches. CDR3 length: 14 residues. Germline loops: CDR1 SEHNR, CDR2 FQNEAQ (reference sequence). CDR3 loop: CASSRTSGGPEQFF. CDR3 DNA: TGTGCCAGCAGCCGGACTAGCGGGGGGCCTGAGCAGTTCTTC.

V gene TRBV28 combines with J gene TRBJ1-2; maybe TRBD1 (6 bases). This CDR3 spans 12 amino acids. V shed 4 bases and J shed 3 bases, with 6 bases lying between them. Germline CDR1 is MDHEN and CDR2 is SYDVKM. The CDR3 DNA sequence: TGTGCCAGCAGTTGGACAGACTATGGCTACACCTTC. It codes for CASSWTDYGYTF.

This clone came up a few times. This chain joins TRBV6-5 and TRBJ2-1; D uncertain. V gave up 2 bases and J gave up 2 bases, with 13 bases separating them. This CDR3 spans 16 amino acids. Germline CDR1 MNHEY, CDR2 SVGAGI. Written as DNA, the CDR3 is TGTGCCAGCAGTTACCTCTTCTATGGGACCTACAATGAGCAGTTCTTC. Translation gives CASSYLFYGTYNEQFF.

The chain has TRBV5-1 and TRBJ2-1, with a weak D call TRBD2 (6 bases). V lost 0 bases, J lost 10 bases, and 8 bases lay in between. This CDR3 spans 12 amino acids. The germline V gene has CDR1 SGHRS and CDR2 YFSETQ. As DNA, the CDR3 is TGCGCCAGCAGCTTGGCGGGGGAGGAGCAGTTCTTC. The encoded protein is CASSLAGEEQFF.

The chain couples TRBV9 to TRBJ1-6; a weak D match, TRBD1 (5 bases). The germline V and J ends were trimmed by 0 bases and 3 bases, with 13 bases remaining between them. The CDR3 is 17 amino acids. The germline CDR1 and CDR2 sequences are SGDLS and YYNGEE. The DNA of the CDR3 is TGTGCCAGCAGCGTAGATGGGGGTAGAAACTATAATTCACCCCTCCACTTT. It codes for CASSVDGGRNYNSPLHF.

J is TRBJ1-2 and V is TRBV6-5, with D possibly TRBD1 on 5 matching bases. The CDR3 totals 12 residues. Germline assignment: CDR1 MNHEY and CDR2 SVGAGI. Trimming removed 4 bases at V and 7 bases at J, with 10 bases between. Written as DNA, the CDR3 is TGTGCCAGCAGTTCGCTGGGGGTTGGCTACACCTTC. This encodes CASSSLGVGYTF.

Only one count was recorded for this clone. The V gene is TRBV12-3 or TRBV12-4, the J gene TRBJ2-7; D ambiguous. The CDR3 length is 11 residues. The V end was cut by 5 bases, the J end by 6 bases, with 8 bases between. The CDR3 DNA sequence: TGTGCCAGCAGTGGTTTTACCGAGCAGTACTTC. Protein sequence: CASSGFTEQYF.